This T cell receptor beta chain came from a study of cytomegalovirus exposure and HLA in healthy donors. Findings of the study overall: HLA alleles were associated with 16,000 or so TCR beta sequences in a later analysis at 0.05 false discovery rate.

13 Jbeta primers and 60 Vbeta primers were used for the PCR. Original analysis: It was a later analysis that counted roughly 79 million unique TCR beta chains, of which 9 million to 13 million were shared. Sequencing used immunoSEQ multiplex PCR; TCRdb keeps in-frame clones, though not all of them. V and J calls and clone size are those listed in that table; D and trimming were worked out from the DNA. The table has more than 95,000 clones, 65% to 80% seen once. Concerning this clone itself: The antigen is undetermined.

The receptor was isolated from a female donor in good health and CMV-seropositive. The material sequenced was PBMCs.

The CDR3: CASRGHANTEAFF. The CDR3 region has the DNA TGTGCCAGCAGGGGACATGCGAACACTGAAGCTTTCTTT. This chain connects TRBV9 to TRBJ1-1; TRBD1 might be the D (6 bases). The V end was cut by 5 bases, the J end by 1 base, with 9 bases between. Germline assignment: CDR1 SGDLS and CDR2 YYNGEE. The CDR3 runs 13 residues.